The rows below give T cell receptor beta chains drawn from one sample of a study of early T cells in non-severe SARS-CoV-2 infection. Each CDR3 protein is one row after TCRdb ran MiXCR on the 5' RACE reads. The sample records tens of thousands of distinct CDR3 sequences, 5% to 7% being singletons. Source material: whole blood. The receptor source for this set is an adult who was a healthcare worker with PCR-confirmed SARS-CoV-2 infection or an uninfected control (not recorded which). Each CDR3 is given with its conserved first and last residue. The D gene is left open where the match is weak. Clone sizes are given selectively: once, few, many, or a class where the clone is expanded.

TRBJ2-1	TRBV20-1	few	TRBD2	CSGTSGSWSEQFF	TGCAGCGGGACTAGCGGGAGTTGGAGTGAGCAGTTCTTC
TRBJ1-1	TRBV12-3/TRBV12-4	many	-	CASSFRPANTEAFF	TGTGCCAGCAGTTTTCGCCCAGCGAACACTGAAGCTTTCTTT
TRBJ2-3	TRBV20-1	-	TRBD2	CSASPGLAGGKGTDTQYF	TGCAGTGCTAGTCCGGGACTAGCGGGAGGGAAAGGAACAGATACGCAGTATTTT
TRBJ2-3	TRBV30	few	TRBD1	CAWRRGKGATGTDTQYF	TGTGCCTGGAGGAGGGGGAAGGGGGCGACTGGCACAGATACGCAGTATTTT
TRBJ2-2	TRBV20-1	many	TRBD1	CSVGTGGTGELFF	TGCAGTGTAGGGACAGGGGGTACCGGGGAGCTGTTTTTT
TRBJ2-7	TRBV5-1	many	-	CASSLTTGPYEQYF	TGCGCCAGCAGCCTGACGACAGGACCCTACGAGCAGTACTTC
TRBJ2-2	TRBV18	many	-	CASSPHSRELFF	TGTGCCAGCTCACCCCACTCCCGGGAGCTGTTTTTT
TRBJ2-2	TRBV29-1	-	TRBD1	CSIRTGVYGELFF	TGCAGCATCCGGACAGGGGTGTACGGGGAGCTGTTTTTT
TRBJ2-3	TRBV12-5	-	-	CASGLFADTQYF	TGTGCTAGTGGTTTGTTCGCAGATACGCAGTATTTT
TRBJ2-3	TRBV4-2	-	-	CASSQDGGRRADTQYF	TGTGCCAGCAGCCAAGATGGGGGGAGGCGCGCGGATACGCAGTATTTT
TRBJ1-2	TRBV29-1	-	-	CSALTGNYGYTF	TGCAGCGCATTGACAGGAAACTATGGCTACACCTTC
TRBJ2-7	TRBV6-1	many	TRBD2	CASSEEASGTPEQYF	TGTGCCAGCAGTGAAGAGGCTAGCGGGACCCCGGAGCAGTACTTC
TRBJ1-4	TRBV7-8	many	TRBD1	CASSLQGAYEKLFF	TGTGCCAGCAGCTTACAGGGGGCCTATGAAAAACTGTTTTTT
TRBJ2-7	TRBV12-3/TRBV12-4	-	-	CASSLFVWGYEQYF	TGTGCCAGCAGTTTATTCGTTTGGGGGTACGAGCAGTACTTC
TRBJ2-7	TRBV20-1	many	TRBD1	CSAGDRDGEQYF	TGCAGTGCTGGGGACAGGGATGGGGAGCAGTACTTC
TRBJ2-1	TRBV7-6	-	-	CASSTGAYEQFF	TGTGCCAGCAGCACGGGGGCCTATGAGCAGTTCTTC
TRBJ1-5	TRBV12-3/TRBV12-4	-	-	CASRQGDRPQHF	TGTGCCAGCAGACAGGGCGACAGGCCCCAGCATTTT
TRBJ2-1	TRBV20-1	many	TRBD2	CSASGTNYNEQFF	TGCAGTGCTAGTGGGACTAACTACAATGAGCAGTTCTTC
TRBJ2-7	TRBV20-1	few	TRBD1	CSARVPGGSYEQYF	TGCAGTGCTAGAGTCCCAGGGGGCTCGTACGAGCAGTACTTC
TRBJ1-4	TRBV28	many	-	CASSSRSADEKLFF	TGTGCCAGCAGTAGCCGGTCAGCGGATGAAAAACTGTTTTTT
TRBJ1-1	TRBV18	many	TRBD1	CASSPRGQGFMNTEAFF	TGTGCCAGCTCACCACGGGGACAGGGGTTTATGAACACTGAAGCTTTCTTT
TRBJ2-2	TRBV3-1	few	-	CASSLQGRSTGELFF	TGTGCCAGCAGCCTCCAGGGCAGGAGCACCGGGGAGCTGTTTTTT
TRBJ1-1	TRBV7-3	many	-	CASGQGPNTEAFF	TGTGCCAGCGGCCAGGGCCCGAACACTGAAGCTTTCTTT
TRBJ2-5	TRBV5-1	-	-	CASSLNQETQYF	TGCGCCAGCAGCTTGAATCAAGAGACCCAGTACTTC
TRBJ1-6	TRBV20-1	many	-	CSASRGGKSPLHF	TGCAGTGCTAGTCGGGGCGGGAAATCACCCCTCCACTTT
TRBJ2-2	TRBV5-8	many	-	CASSWWDGYTGELFF	TGTGCCAGCAGTTGGTGGGACGGATACACCGGGGAGCTGTTTTTT
TRBJ1-5	TRBV10-2	many	-	CASTSSDGSNQPQHF	TGCGCCAGCACCTCCTCCGACGGAAGCAATCAGCCCCAGCATTTT
TRBJ2-7	TRBV28	many	-	CASSFPLGTVSSYEQYF	TGTGCCAGCAGTTTTCCCCTCGGGACGGTTAGCTCCTACGAGCAGTACTTC
TRBJ1-2	TRBV6-2/TRBV6-3	few	-	CASRKGTLGGFYGYTF	TGTGCCAGCAGAAAGGGGACACTCGGAGGTTTCTATGGCTACACCTTC
TRBJ2-5	TRBV12-3/TRBV12-4	many	-	CASSSTTGQPQATQYF	TGTGCCAGCAGTTCCACCACAGGACAGCCGCAGGCGACCCAGTACTTC
TRBJ1-6	TRBV10-1	few	-	CASSVGVDSPLHF	TGCGCCAGCAGTGTAGGGGTGGATTCACCCCTCCACTTT
TRBJ1-2	TRBV6-6	many	TRBD1	CASSSDREGYTF	TGTGCCAGCAGTTCGGACAGGGAGGGCTACACCTTC
TRBJ2-3	TRBV7-9	many	TRBD2	CASSLAAGLSTDTQYF	TGTGCCAGCAGCTTAGCCGCGGGACTAAGCACAGATACGCAGTATTTT
TRBJ1-6	TRBV2	-	-	CASRGDRNSPLHF	TGTGCCAGCAGGGGGGACCGGAATTCACCCCTCCACTTT
TRBJ2-5	TRBV6-1	few	-	CASTGQGRETQYF	TGTGCCAGCACGGGGCAGGGGCGGGAGACCCAGTACTTC
TRBJ1-1	TRBV7-2	-	TRBD1	CASSFFTGVLEAFF	TGTGCCAGCAGCTTCTTCACAGGGGTCCTTGAAGCTTTCTTT
TRBJ2-1	TRBV21-1	-	-	CASTRRDGYNEQFF	TGTGCCAGCACTAGGAGGGACGGGTACAATGAGCAGTTCTTC
TRBJ2-2	TRBV24-1	many	TRBD1	CATIGTDLLDGELFF	TGTGCCACCATTGGGACAGACCTCCTGGATGGGGAGCTGTTTTTT
TRBJ2-3	TRBV10-3	many	TRBD2	CAISESTSGRARVLTDTQYF	TGTGCCATCAGTGAGTCGACTAGCGGGAGGGCCCGGGTATTGACAGATACGCAGTATTTT
TRBJ2-7	TRBV18	few	-	CASSPPDNSYEQYF	TGTGCCAGCTCACCACCGGACAACTCCTACGAGCAGTACTTC
TRBJ2-7	TRBV5-1	many	-	CASSISEASEQYF	TGCGCCAGCAGCATTTCGGAGGCTAGCGAGCAGTACTTC
TRBJ2-3	TRBV18	-	-	CASSRDTQYF	TGTGCCAGCTCAAGGGATACGCAGTATTTT
TRBJ2-4	TRBV10-1	many	-	CASSVGREDIQYF	TGCGCCAGCAGTGTCGGGAGAGAAGACATTCAGTACTTC
TRBJ2-1	TRBV4-2	-	-	CASSQERLRRNEQFF	TGTGCCAGCAGCCAAGAACGGCTACGAAGGAATGAGCAGTTCTTC
TRBJ1-1	TRBV7-9	many	TRBD1	CASRKQGGTEAFF	TGTGCCAGCAGAAAACAGGGGGGCACTGAAGCTTTCTTT
TRBJ2-5	TRBV6-2/TRBV6-3	few	-	CASSYWQGSPTQYF	TGTGCCAGCAGTTACTGGCAGGGTAGCCCGACCCAGTACTTC
TRBJ2-3	TRBV27	many	TRBD1	CASSYRGSNTQYF	TGTGCCAGCTCTTACAGGGGCAGTAATACGCAGTATTTT
TRBJ2-7	TRBV4-3	few	-	CASSQDLGYEQYF	TGCGCCAGCAGCCAAGATCTTGGCTACGAGCAGTACTTC
TRBJ2-5	TRBV20-1	-	-	CSADFFRETQYF	TGCAGTGCCGACTTTTTCCGAGAGACCCAGTACTTC
TRBJ2-7	TRBV20-1	many	TRBD2	CSARSGLAVPYEQYF	TGCAGTGCTAGGTCGGGACTAGCGGTTCCCTACGAGCAGTACTTC
TRBJ2-5	TRBV7-8	-	-	CASSLGLRETQYF	TGTGCCAGCAGCTTAGGACTGAGAGAGACCCAGTACTTC
TRBJ1-1	TRBV12-5	many	TRBD1	CASGPDGQGATEAFF	TGTGCTAGTGGACCCGATGGACAGGGGGCTACTGAAGCTTTCTTT
TRBJ2-1	TRBV19	-	-	CASTYGTQYNEQFF	TGTGCCAGTACCTATGGAACCCAATACAATGAGCAGTTCTTC
TRBJ1-4	TRBV4-3	few	-	CASSQERGTNEKLFF	TGCGCCAGCAGCCAAGAACGGGGAACTAATGAAAAACTGTTTTTT
TRBJ1-1	TRBV4-3	many	TRBD1	CASSQDPTGRSEAFF	TGCGCCAGCAGCCAAGATCCGACAGGGAGGTCTGAAGCTTTCTTT
TRBJ2-1	TRBV11-2	many	TRBD2	CASSMTSGFYNEQFF	TGTGCCAGCAGCATGACTAGCGGTTTCTACAATGAGCAGTTCTTC